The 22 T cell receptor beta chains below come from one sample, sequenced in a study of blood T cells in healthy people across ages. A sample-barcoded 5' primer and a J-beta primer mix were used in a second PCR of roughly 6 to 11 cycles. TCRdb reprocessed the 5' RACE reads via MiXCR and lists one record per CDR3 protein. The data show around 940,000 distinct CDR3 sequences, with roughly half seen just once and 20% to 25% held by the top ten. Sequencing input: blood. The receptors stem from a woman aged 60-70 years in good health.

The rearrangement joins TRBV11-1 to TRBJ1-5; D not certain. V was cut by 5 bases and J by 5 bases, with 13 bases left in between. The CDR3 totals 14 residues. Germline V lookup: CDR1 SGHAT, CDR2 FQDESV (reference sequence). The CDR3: CASSPSGPDQPQHF. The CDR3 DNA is TGTGCCAGCAGCCCGTCCGGGCCCGATCAGCCCCAGCATTTT.

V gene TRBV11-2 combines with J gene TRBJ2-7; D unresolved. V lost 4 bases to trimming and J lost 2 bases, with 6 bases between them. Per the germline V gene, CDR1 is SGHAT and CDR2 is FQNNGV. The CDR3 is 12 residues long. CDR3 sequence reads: CASSWETYEQYF. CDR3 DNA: TGTGCCAGCAGCTGGGAAACCTACGAGCAGTACTTC.

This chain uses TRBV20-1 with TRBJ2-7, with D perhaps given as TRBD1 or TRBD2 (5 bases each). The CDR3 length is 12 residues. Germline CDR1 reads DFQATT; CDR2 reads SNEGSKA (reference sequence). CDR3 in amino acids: CSRGWESYEQYF. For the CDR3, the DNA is TGCAGCCGGGGCTGGGAATCCTACGAGCAGTACTTC.

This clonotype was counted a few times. The CDR3 sequence is CAISEGTGGLAKNIQYF. CDR3 DNA: TGTGCCATCAGTGAGGGAACAGGGGGCCTAGCCAAAAACATTCAGTACTTC. The chain joins TRBV10-3 to TRBJ2-4, with 9 bases matching TRBD1. This CDR3 is 17 amino acids long. Germline-derived CDR1 and CDR2 are ENHRY and SYGVKD. J was trimmed by 0 bases and V by 2 bases; bases with no gene match: 5.

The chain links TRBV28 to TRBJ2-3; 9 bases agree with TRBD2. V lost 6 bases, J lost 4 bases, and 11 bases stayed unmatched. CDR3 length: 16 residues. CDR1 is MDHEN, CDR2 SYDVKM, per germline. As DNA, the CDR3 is TGTGCCAGCAGGGACGCCTATAGCGGGAGTGCAGATACGCAGTATTTT. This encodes CASRDAYSGSADTQYF. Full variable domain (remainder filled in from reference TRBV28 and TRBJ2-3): DVKVTQSSRYLVKRTGEKVFLECVQDMDHENMFWYRQDPGLGLRLIYFSYDVKMKEKGDIPEGYSVSREKKERFSLILESASTNQTSMYLCASRDAYSGSADTQYFGPGTRLTVL.

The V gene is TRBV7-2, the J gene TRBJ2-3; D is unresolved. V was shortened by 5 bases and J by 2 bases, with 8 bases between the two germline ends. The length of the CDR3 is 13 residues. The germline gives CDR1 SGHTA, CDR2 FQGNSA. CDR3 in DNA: TGTGCCAGCAGCCTGTACTACACAGATACGCAGTATTTT. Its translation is CASSLYYTDTQYF.

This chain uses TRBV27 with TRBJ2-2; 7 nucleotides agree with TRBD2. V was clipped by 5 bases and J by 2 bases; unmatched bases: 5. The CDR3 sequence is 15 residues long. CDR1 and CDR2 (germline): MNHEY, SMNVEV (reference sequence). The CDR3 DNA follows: TGTGCCAGCAGTCGAAGCGGGGACAACACCGGGGAGCTGTTTTTT. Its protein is CASSRSGDNTGELFF.

This chain's CDR3 is CASSLWTATYEQYF. The CDR3, as DNA: TGCGCCAGCAGCTTGTGGACAGCCACCTACGAGCAGTACTTC. The V and J genes are TRBV5-1 and TRBJ2-7, with D perhaps matching TRBD1 (6 bases). Trimming cost V 1 base and J 2 bases, with 10 bases left between them. Germline CDR1 SGHRS, CDR2 YFSETQ. The CDR3 covers 14 residues.

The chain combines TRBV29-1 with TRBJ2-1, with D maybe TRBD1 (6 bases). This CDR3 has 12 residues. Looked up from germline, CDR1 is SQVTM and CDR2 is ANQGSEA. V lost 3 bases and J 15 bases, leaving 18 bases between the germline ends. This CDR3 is CSVDAGGRRRFF. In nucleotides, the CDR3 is TGCAGCGTTGACGCTGGGGGCCGACGGCGGTTCTTC.

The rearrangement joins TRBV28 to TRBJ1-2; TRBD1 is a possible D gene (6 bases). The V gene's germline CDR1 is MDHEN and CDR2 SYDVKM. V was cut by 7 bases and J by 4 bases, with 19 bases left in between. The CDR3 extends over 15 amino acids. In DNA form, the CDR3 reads TGTGCCAGCATTCCGACGGGACACCGGTCCTATGGCTACACCTTC. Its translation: CASIPTGHRSYGYTF.

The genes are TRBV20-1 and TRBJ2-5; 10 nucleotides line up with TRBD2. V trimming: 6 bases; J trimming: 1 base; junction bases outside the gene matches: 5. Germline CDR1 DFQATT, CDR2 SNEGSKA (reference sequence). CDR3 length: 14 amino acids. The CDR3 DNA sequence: TGCAGTGCCATTAGCGGGAGGCGCCAAGAGACCCAGTACTTC. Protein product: CSAISGRRQETQYF.

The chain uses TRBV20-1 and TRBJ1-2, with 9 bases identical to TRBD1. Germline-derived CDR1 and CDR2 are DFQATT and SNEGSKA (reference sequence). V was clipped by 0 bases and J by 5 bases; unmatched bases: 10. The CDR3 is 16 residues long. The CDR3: CSARDVGQGYGYGYTF. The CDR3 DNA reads TGCAGTGCTAGAGATGTTGGACAGGGGTACGGTTATGGCTACACCTTC.

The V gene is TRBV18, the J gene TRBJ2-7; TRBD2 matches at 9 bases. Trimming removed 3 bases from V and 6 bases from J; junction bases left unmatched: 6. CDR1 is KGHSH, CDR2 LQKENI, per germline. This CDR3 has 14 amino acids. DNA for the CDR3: TGTGCCAGCTCACCTAGCGGGAGTCTACGCGAGCAGTACTTC. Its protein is CASSPSGSLREQYF.

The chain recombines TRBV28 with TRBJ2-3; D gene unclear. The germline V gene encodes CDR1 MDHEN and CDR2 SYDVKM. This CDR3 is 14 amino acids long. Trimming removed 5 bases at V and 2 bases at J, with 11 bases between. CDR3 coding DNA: TGTGCCAGCAGTCCCCCGTCGGACACAGATACGCAGTATTTT. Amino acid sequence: CASSPPSDTDTQYF.

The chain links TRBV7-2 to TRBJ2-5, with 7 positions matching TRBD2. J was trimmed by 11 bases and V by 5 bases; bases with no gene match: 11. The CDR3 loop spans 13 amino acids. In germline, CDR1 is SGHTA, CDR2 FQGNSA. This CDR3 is CASSTEVRREQYF. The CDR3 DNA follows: TGTGCCAGCAGCACCGAAGTTCGGCGGGAGCAGTACTTC.

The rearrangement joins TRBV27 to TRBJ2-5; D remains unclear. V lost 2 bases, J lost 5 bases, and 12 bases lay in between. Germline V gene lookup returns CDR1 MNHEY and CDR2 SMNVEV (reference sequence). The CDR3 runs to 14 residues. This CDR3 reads CASSLNPYMETQYF. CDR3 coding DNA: TGTGCCAGCAGTTTAAATCCGTATATGGAGACCCAGTACTTC.

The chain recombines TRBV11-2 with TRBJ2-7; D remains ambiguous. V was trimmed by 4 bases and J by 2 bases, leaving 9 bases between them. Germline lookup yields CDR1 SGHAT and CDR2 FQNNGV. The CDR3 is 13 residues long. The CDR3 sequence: CASSSQRTYEQYF. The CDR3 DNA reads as TGTGCCAGCAGCTCCCAGAGAACCTACGAGCAGTACTTC.

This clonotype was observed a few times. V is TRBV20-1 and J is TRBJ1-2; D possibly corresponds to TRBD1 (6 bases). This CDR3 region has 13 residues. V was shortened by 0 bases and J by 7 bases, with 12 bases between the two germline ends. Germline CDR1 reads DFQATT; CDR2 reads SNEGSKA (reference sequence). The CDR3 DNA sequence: TGCAGTGCTAGAGATACCAGGGGCAGTGGCTACACCTTC. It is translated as CSARDTRGSGYTF.

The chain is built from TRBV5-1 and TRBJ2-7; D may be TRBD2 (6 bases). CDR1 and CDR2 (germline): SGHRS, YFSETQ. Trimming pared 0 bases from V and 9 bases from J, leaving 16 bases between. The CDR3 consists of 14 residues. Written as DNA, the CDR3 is TGCGCCAGCAGCTTGGAATCTGGGGGGAAGCGGCAGTACTTC. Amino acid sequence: CASSLESGGKRQYF.

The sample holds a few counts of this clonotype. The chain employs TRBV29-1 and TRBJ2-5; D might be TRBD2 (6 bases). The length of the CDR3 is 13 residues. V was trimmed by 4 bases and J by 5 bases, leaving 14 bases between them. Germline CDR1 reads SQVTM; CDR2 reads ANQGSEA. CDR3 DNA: TGCAGCGTTGTCCCGGGAGCTGTGGAGACCCAGTACTTC. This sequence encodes CSVVPGAVETQYF.

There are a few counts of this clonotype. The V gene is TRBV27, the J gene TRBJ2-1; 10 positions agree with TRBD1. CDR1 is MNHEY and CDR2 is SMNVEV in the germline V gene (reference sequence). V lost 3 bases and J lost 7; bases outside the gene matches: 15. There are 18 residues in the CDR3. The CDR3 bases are TGTGCCAGCAGTTTTGTCCGACCCCGGGACAGGGGCCGTAATGAGCAGTTCTTC. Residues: CASSFVRPRDRGRNEQFF.

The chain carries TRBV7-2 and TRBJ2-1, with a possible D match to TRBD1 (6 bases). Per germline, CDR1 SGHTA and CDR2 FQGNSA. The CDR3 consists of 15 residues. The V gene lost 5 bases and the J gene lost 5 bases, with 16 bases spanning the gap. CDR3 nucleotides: TGTGCCAGCAGCCCACCGGGACAAGTGCACAATGAGCAGTTCTTC. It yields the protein CASSPPGQVHNEQFF.